These 4 T cell receptor beta chains were sequenced from one sample in a study of technical replicates of blood from a few donors. Produced via immunoSEQ multiplex PCR; TCRdb's table is partial and in-frame only. The sample comprises tens of thousands of clones, 93% of which are singletons, and 0.25% rests with the top ten. Material: T cells isolated from PBMCs. These receptor sequences come from a human donor in good health.

The V gene is TRBV2, the J gene TRBJ1-3; no clear D. CDR3 size: 15 residues. Germline V gives CDR1 SNHLY, CDR2 FYNNEI. V was trimmed by 6 bases and J by 2 bases, leaving 14 bases between them. The CDR3 sequence: CASSDTALTGNTIYF. DNA of the CDR3: TGTGCCAGCAGCGATACAGCTCTAACTGGAAACACCATATATTTT.

This clone was counted once. The genes are TRBV30 and TRBJ2-1; TRBD2 matches 13 bases. Germline-derived CDR1 and CDR2 are GTSNPN and SVGIG (reference sequence). The CDR3 covers 14 residues. Trimming took 7 bases from V and 13 from J; bases not matched to a gene: 13. The DNA of the CDR3 is TGTGCCTTACTAGCGGGGGGGCCTGTTGAGGGTCAGTTCTTC. Translation: CALLAGGPVEGQFF.

The chain recombines TRBV11-3 with TRBJ1-1, with no clear D. The germline V and J ends were trimmed by 3 bases and 2 bases, with 13 bases remaining between them. The germline V gene encodes CDR1 SGHNT and CDR2 YENEEA. The CDR3 totals 15 residues. CDR3 nucleotide sequence: TGTGCCAGCAGCTTCCGGAGGACCCTAAACACTGAAGCTTTCTTT. This gives the protein CASSFRRTLNTEAFF.

This chain uses TRBV4-1 with TRBJ2-3; D is perhaps TRBD2 (5 bases). V lost 0 bases and J lost 4, with 14 bases in between. Germline CDR1 reads MGHRA; CDR2 reads YSYEKL. The CDR3 totals 16 residues. For the CDR3, the DNA is TGCGCCAGCAGCCAAGAGGGGAGATTGCATGCAGATACGCAGTATTTT. Translated: CASSQEGRLHADTQYF.